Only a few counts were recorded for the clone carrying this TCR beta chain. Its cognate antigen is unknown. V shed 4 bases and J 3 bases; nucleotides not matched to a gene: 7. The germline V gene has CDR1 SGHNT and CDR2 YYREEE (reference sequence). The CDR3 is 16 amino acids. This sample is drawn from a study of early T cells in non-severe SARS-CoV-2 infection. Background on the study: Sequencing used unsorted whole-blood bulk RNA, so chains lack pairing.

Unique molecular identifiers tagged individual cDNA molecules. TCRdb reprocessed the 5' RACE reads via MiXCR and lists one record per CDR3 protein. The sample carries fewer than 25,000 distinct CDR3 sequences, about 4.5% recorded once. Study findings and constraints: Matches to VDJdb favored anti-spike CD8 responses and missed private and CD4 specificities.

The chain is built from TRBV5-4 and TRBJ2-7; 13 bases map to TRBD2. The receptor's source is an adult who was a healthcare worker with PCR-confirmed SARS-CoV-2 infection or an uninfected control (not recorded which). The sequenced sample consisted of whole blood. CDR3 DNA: TGTGCCAGCAGCCGCCCGGGACTAGCGGGGATCTACGAGCAGTACTTC. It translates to CASSRPGLAGIYEQYF.